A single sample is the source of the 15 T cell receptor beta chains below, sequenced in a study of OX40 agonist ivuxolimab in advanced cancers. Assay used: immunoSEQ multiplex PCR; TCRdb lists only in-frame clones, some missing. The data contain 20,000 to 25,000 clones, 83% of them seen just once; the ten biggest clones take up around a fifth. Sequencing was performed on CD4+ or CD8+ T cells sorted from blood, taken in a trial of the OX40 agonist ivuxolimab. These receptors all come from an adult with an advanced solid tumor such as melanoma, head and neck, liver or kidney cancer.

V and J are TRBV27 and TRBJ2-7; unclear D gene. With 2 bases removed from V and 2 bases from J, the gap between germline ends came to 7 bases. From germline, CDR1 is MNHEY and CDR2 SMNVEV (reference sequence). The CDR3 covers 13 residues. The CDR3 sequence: CASSLNPPYEQYF. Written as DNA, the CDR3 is TGTGCCAGCAGTTTAAATCCCCCCTACGAGCAGTACTTC.

The CDR3 DNA sequence: TGTGCCAGCAGCGTAATTTTGAGGGTGGGGGACACTGAAGCTTTCTTT. Its protein product is CASSVILRVGDTEAFF. This sequence joins TRBV11-2 and TRBJ1-1; the D gene is possibly TRBD1 (5 bases). Germline V gene sequence: CDR1 SGHAT, CDR2 FQNNGV. The CDR3 totals 16 residues. V was trimmed by 5 bases and J by 3 bases, leaving 19 bases between them.

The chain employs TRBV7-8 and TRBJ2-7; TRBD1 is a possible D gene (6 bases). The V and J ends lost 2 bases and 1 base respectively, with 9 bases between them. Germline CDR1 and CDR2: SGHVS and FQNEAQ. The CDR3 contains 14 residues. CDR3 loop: CASSLLQGSYEQYF. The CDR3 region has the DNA TGTGCCAGCAGCTTATTACAGGGATCCTACGAGCAGTACTTC.

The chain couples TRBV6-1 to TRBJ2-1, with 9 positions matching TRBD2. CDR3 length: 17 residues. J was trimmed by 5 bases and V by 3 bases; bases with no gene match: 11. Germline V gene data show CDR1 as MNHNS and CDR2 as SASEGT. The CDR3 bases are TGTGCCAGCAGTGACTTCTTAGCGGGAGAATTTAACAATGAGCAGTTCTTC. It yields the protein CASSDFLAGEFNNEQFF.

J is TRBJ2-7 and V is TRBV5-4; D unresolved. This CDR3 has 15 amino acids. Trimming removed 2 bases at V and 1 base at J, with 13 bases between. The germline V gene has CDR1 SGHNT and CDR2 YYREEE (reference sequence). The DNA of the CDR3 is TGTGCCAGCAGCTTCCAGCCAGGCAATTCCTACGAGCAGTACTTC. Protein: CASSFQPGNSYEQYF. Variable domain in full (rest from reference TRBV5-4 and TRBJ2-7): ETGVTQSPTHLIKTRGQQVTLRCSSQSGHNTVSWYQQALGQGPQFIFQYYREEENGRGNFPPRFSGLQFPNYSSELNVNALELDDSALYLCASSFQPGNSYEQYFGPGTRLTVT.

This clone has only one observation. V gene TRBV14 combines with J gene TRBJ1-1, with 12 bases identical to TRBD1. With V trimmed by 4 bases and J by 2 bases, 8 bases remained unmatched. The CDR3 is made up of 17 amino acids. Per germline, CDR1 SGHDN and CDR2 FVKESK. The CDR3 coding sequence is TGTGCCAGCAGCCTCCGCGGGACAGGGGGCCTCAACACTGAAGCTTTCTTT. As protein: CASSLRGTGGLNTEAFF.

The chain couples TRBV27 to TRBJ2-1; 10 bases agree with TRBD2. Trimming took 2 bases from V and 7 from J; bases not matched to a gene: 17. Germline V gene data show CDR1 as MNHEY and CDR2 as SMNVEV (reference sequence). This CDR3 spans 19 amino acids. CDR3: CASSLNYRASGSNGNEQFF. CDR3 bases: TGTGCCAGCAGTTTAAACTATCGGGCTAGCGGGAGTAATGGGAATGAGCAGTTCTTC.

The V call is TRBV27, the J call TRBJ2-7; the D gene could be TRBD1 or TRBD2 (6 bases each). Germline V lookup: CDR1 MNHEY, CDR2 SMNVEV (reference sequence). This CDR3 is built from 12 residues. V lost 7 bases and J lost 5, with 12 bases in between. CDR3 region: CASKGGLNEQYF. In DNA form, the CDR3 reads TGTGCCAGCAAAGGGGGGTTAAACGAGCAGTACTTC.

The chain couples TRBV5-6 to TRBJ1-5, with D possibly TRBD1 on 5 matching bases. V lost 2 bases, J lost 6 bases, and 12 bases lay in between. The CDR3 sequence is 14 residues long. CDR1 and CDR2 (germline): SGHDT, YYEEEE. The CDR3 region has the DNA TGTGCCAGCAGCTTCGGCCAGGGCGGTCAGCCCCAGCATTTT. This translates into CASSFGQGGQPQHF.

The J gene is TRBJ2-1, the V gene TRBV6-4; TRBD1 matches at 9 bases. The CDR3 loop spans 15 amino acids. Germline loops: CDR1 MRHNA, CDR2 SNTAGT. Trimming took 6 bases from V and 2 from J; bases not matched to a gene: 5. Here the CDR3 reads CASSKRQGAYNEQFF. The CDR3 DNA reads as TGTGCCAGCAGCAAACGACAGGGGGCCTACAATGAGCAGTTCTTC.

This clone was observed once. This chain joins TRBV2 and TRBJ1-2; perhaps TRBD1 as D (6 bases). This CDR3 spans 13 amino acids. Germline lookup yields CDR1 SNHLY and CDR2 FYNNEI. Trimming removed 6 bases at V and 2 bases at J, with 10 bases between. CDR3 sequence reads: CASSVGQNYGYTF. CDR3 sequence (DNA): TGTGCCAGCAGCGTGGGACAAAACTATGGCTACACCTTC.

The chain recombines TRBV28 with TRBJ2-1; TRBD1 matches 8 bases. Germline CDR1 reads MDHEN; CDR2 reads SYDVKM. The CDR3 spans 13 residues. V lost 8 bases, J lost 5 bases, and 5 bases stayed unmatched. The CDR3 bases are TGTGCCAGCGGTCACAGGGGGGACAATGAGCAGTTCTTC. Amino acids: CASGHRGDNEQFF.

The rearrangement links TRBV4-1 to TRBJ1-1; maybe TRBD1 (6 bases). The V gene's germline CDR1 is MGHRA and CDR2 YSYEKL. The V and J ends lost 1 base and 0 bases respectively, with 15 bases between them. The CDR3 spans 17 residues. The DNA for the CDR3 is TGCGCCAGCAGCCAAGGGGTACCCGGGACACTGAACACTGAAGCTTTCTTT. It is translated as CASSQGVPGTLNTEAFF.

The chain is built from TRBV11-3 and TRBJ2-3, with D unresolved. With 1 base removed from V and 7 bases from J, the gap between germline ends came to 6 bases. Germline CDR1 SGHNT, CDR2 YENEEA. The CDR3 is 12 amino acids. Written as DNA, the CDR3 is TGTGCCAGCAGCTTAGGCCAGAATACGCAGTATTTT. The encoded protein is CASSLGQNTQYF.

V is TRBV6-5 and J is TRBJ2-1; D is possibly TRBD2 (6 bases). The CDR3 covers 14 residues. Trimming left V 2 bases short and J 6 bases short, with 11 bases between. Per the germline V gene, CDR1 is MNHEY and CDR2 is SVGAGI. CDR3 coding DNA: TGTGCCAGCAGTTACGGCGGGGCGGGCAATGAGCAGTTCTTC. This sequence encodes CASSYGGAGNEQFF.